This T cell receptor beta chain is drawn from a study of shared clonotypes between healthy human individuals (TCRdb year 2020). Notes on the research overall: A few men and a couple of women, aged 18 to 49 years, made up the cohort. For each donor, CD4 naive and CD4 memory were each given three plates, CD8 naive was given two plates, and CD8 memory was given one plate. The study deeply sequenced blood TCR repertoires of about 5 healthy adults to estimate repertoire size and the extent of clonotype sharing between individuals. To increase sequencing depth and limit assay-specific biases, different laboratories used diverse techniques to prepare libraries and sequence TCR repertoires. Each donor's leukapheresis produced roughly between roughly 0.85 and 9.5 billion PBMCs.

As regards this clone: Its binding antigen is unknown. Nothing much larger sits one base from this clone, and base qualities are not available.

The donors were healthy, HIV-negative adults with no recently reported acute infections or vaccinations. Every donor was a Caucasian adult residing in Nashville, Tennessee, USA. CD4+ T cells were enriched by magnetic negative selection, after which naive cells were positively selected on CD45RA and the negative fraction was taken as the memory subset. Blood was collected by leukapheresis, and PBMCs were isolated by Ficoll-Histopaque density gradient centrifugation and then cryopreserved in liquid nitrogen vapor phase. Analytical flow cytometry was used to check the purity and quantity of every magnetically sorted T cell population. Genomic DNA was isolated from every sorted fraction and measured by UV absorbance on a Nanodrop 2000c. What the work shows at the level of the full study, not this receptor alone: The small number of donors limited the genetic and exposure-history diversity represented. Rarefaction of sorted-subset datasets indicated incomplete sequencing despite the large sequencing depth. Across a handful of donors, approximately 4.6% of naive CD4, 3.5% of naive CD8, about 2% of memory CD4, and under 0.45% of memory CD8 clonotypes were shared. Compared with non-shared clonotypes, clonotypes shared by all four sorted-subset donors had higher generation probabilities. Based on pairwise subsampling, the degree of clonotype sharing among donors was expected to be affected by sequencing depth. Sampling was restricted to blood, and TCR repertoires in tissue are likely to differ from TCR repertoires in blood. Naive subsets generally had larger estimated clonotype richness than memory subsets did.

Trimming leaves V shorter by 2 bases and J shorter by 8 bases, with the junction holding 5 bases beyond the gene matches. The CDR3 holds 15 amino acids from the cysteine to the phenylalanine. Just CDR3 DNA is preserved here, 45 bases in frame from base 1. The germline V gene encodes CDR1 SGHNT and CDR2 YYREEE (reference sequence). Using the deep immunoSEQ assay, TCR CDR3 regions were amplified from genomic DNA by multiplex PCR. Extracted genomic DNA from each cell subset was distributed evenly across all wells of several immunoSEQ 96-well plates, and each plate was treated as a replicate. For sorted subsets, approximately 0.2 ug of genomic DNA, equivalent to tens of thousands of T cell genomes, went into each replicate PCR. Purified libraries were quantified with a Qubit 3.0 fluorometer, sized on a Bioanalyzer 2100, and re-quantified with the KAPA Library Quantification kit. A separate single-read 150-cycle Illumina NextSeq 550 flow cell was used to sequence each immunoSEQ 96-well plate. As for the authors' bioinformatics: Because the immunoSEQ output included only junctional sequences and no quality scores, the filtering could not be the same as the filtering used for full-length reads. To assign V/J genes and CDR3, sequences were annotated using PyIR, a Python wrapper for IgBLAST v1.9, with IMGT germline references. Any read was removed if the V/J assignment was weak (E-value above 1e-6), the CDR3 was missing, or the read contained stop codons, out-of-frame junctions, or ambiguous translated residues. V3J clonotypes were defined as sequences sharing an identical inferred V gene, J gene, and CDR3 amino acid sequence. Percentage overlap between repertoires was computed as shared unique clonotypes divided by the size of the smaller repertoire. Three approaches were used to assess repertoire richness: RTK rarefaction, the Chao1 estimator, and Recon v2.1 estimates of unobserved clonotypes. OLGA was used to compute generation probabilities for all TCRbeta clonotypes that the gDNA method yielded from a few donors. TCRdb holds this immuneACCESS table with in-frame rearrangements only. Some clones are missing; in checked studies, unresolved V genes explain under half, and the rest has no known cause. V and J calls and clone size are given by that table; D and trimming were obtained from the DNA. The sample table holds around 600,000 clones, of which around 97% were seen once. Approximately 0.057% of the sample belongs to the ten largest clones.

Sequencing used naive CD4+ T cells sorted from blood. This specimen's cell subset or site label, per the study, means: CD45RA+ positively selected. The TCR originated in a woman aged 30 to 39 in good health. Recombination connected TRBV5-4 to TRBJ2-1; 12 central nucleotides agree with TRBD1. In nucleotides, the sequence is TGTGCCAGCAGCTTTACCGGGACAGGGGGCCATGAGCAGTTCTTC. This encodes CASSFTGTGGHEQFF.